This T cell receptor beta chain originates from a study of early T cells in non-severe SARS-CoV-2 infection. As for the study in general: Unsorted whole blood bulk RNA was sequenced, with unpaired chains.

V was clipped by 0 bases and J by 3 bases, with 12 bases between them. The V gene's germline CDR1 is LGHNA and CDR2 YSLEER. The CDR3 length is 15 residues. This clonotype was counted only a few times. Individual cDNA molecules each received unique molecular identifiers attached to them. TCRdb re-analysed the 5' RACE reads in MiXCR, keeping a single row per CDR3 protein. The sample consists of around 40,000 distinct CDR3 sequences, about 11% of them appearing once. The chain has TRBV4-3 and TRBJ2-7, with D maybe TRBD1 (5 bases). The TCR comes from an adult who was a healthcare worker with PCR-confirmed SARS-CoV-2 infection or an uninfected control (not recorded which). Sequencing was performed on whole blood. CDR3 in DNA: TGCGCCAGCAGCCAAGATGACGGACACCTCTACGAGCAGTACTTC. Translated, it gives CASSQDDGHLYEQYF.